The 14 T cell receptor beta chains listed next were all sequenced from one sample in a study of blood T cells in healthy people across ages. Next came a second PCR, run for roughly 6 to 11 cycles, which used a sample-barcoded 5' primer along with a J-beta primer mix. One entry per CDR3 protein results from TCRdb running MiXCR on the 5' RACE reads. The data show roughly 800,000 distinct CDR3 sequences, 55% to 70% seen once. The sample taken for sequencing was blood. Every receptor here comes from a man in his thirties or forties in good health.

This chain links TRBV12-3 or TRBV12-4 with TRBJ1-1; the match to TRBD1 covers 7 bases. J was trimmed by 3 bases and V by 2 bases; bases with no gene match: 6. The CDR3 covers 15 residues. DNA of the CDR3: TGTGCCAGCAGTTTAACAGGGGCCAGGGACACTGAAGCTTTCTTT. Amino acids: CASSLTGARDTEAFF.

The rearrangement links TRBV24-1 to TRBJ2-3, with D perhaps TRBD2 (5 bases). The CDR3 consists of 15 residues. CDR1 is KGHDR, CDR2 SFDVKD, per germline. Between the trimmed V and J ends, which lost 4 bases and 5 bases, there was a span of 15 bases. In DNA form, the CDR3 reads TGTGCCACCAGTGACCCGTCCGGGATGAGAGATACGCAGTATTTT. It yields the protein CATSDPSGMRDTQYF.

This clonotype was detected only once. The V gene is TRBV20-1, the J gene TRBJ2-1; D unresolved. The CDR3 consists of 14 residues. Germline CDR1 is DFQATT and CDR2 is SNEGSKA (reference sequence). Trimming removed 5 bases at V and 3 bases at J, with 14 bases between. The CDR3 coding sequence is TGCAGTGCTTACGGGCATATAGGCTACAATGAGCAGTTCTTC. This encodes CSAYGHIGYNEQFF.

The chain combines TRBV29-1 with TRBJ1-2; no reliable D call. Trimming removed 4 bases from V and 5 bases from J, with 11 bases in between. CDR3 length: 12 residues. Germline CDR1 SQVTM, CDR2 ANQGSEA. CDR3 region: CSVVAASYGYTF. The CDR3 nucleotides read TGCAGCGTTGTGGCAGCCAGTTATGGCTACACCTTC. The complete variable domain, with remaining parts taken from reference TRBV29-1 and TRBJ1-2, reads SAVISQKPSRDICQRGTSLTIQCQVDSQVTMMFWYRQQPGQSLTLIATANQGSEATYESGFVIDKFPISRPNLTFSTLTVSNMSPEDSSIYLCSVVAASYGYTFGSGTRLTVV.

The count of this clonotype is one. The chain links TRBV7-8 to TRBJ2-1; 11 bases map to TRBD2. Germline assignment: CDR1 SGHVS and CDR2 FQNEAQ. Trimming at V came to 6 bases and at J to 9 bases, leaving 10 bases not matched to a gene. The CDR3 is 15 residues long. The CDR3 reads CASRSIAGGRVEQFF. In nucleotides, the CDR3 is TGTGCCAGCAGATCGATAGCGGGAGGGCGAGTTGAGCAGTTCTTC.

V is TRBV10-2 and J is TRBJ2-5; the D gene is possibly TRBD2 (6 bases). The V and J ends lost 4 bases and 0 bases respectively, with 15 bases between them. CDR1 and CDR2 from the germline V gene are WSHSY and SAAADI. The CDR3 has 16 amino acids. CDR3: CASSGDLLAYQETQYF. CDR3 in DNA: TGCGCCAGCAGTGGAGATCTCCTAGCGTACCAAGAGACCCAGTACTTC.

This chain uses TRBV6-2 or TRBV6-3 with TRBJ2-1, with no clear D. With 2 bases removed from V and 4 bases from J, the gap between germline ends came to 18 bases. This CDR3 contains 17 residues. The germline V gene encodes CDR1 MNHEY and CDR2 SVGEGT. For the CDR3, the DNA is TGTGCCAGCAGTTACCCTGCGAGGAGCCCCTTATACAATGAGCAGTTCTTC. Protein: CASSYPARSPLYNEQFF.

The chain joins TRBV12-3 or TRBV12-4 to TRBJ2-3; D unclear. V lost 5 bases and J 2 bases, leaving 8 bases between the germline ends. The CDR3 is made up of 13 amino acids. This chain's CDR3 is CASSGTYTDTQYF. The CDR3 DNA is TGTGCCAGCAGTGGAACCTACACAGATACGCAGTATTTT.

The genes are TRBV3-1 and TRBJ2-1; D gene unclear. This CDR3 is 13 amino acids long. Per germline, CDR1 LGHDT and CDR2 YNNKEL (reference sequence). V lost 4 bases to trimming and J lost 5 bases, with 9 bases between them. CDR3 in amino acids: CASSPLGNNEQFF. As DNA, the CDR3 is TGTGCCAGCAGCCCCCTAGGGAACAATGAGCAGTTCTTC.

This clonotype was seen a few times. The V call is TRBV10-3, the J call TRBJ1-2; D unresolved. CDR1 is ENHRY, CDR2 SYGVKD, per germline. Trimming pared 8 bases from V and 8 bases from J, leaving 18 bases between. This CDR3 has 13 amino acids. CDR3 in DNA: TGTGCCATCGCCCCCGGCGGTCTAATAGGCTACACCTTC. Translated, it gives CAIAPGGLIGYTF.

V gene TRBV28 combines with J gene TRBJ1-4; the D is unclear. The ends were cut back, 7 bases at V and 8 bases at J, with 14 bases in the middle. The CDR3 is made up of 13 amino acids. From germline, CDR1 is MDHEN and CDR2 SYDVKM. Here the CDR3 DNA reads TGTGCCAGCAAAATCGGGGTTGGGGAAAAACTGTTTTTT. This gives the protein CASKIGVGEKLFF.

V and J are TRBV12-3 or TRBV12-4 and TRBJ2-5, with D maybe TRBD2 (5 bases). The CDR3 sequence is 15 residues long. The V end was cut by 5 bases, the J end by 4 bases, with 17 bases between. CDR3 bases: TGTGCCAGCAGTCCATTGACCGGAGGCGCAGAGACCCAGTACTTC. Its protein is CASSPLTGGAETQYF.

The chain recombines TRBV7-7 with TRBJ2-1, with 9 bases lining up with TRBD2. Germline CDR1 is SSHAT and CDR2 is FNYEAQ (reference sequence). The CDR3 covers 16 residues. The V segment lost 6 bases and the J segment 7 bases; nucleotides outside the gene matches: 13. CDR3 sequence (DNA): TGTGCCAGCAGTCGTTCTTTTGCGGGGGGGCAAAATGAGCAGTTCTTC. It specifies CASSRSFAGGQNEQFF.

The chain couples TRBV20-1 to TRBJ1-1; TRBD1 aligns across 12 bases. Germline assignment: CDR1 DFQATT and CDR2 SNEGSKA (reference sequence). This CDR3 spans 14 amino acids. V was clipped by 1 base and J by 11 bases; unmatched bases: 8. The CDR3 sequence: CSARVGTGGNLAFF. The CDR3 DNA sequence: TGCAGTGCTAGAGTCGGGACAGGGGGCAACTTGGCTTTCTTT.